A single sample is the source of the 25 T cell receptor beta chains below, sequenced in a study of T cell repertoires in cytomegalovirus infection (dated by TCRdb to the late 2010s). The meaning of the sample's treatment or condition label: in vitro stimulation with specific CMV peptide epitopes to enrich CMV-specific T cells. Instrument on record: Illumina HiSeq 1500. TCRdb reran the public reads through fastp at Q25 and MiXCR, keeping productive beta chains. Rows are combined by CDR3 protein, so each entry shows the most common genes and DNA. For this sample there are fewer than 900,000 distinct CDR3 sequences; about 28% appear just once. The biggest ten clones account for less than 15% of the sample. Their antigen targets remain unknown. Sequencing used cultured CD8+ T cells from PBMCs, obtained from culture after CMV antigen stimulation. The source of these receptors is a human donor in good health (CMV status not recorded). Some clones in this sample may be carry-over from other donors' samples.

This chain uses TRBV5-1 with TRBJ1-1, with 9 positions matching TRBD1. The V gene's germline CDR1 is SGHRS and CDR2 YFSETQ. J gave up 0 bases and V 5 bases, and 26 bases lay outside the gene matches. The CDR3 extends over 22 amino acids. The CDR3 reads CASSYYPPPGQGILQLNTEAFF. CDR3 sequence (DNA): TGCGCCAGCAGTTACTACCCCCCACCCGGACAGGGGATACTCCAACTGAACACTGAAGCTTTCTTT.

This clonotype turned up a few times. The chain employs TRBV29-1 and TRBJ2-1, with 10 positions matching TRBD2. The CDR3 is 12 residues long. Germline loops: CDR1 SQVTM, CDR2 ANQGSEA. The CDR3 nucleotides are TGCACGGCTAGCGGGGGAACGGGTGAGCAGTTCTTC. Amino acids: CTASGGTGEQFF.

The sample holds many counts of this clonotype. This chain's CDR3 is CASSSRDINNGYTF. In nucleotides, the CDR3 is TGTGCCAGCAGTTCACGGGACATCAACAATGGCTACACCTTC. The chain combines TRBV12-3 or TRBV12-4 with TRBJ1-2; D possibly corresponds to TRBD1 (6 bases). Trimming left V 4 bases short and J 6 bases short, with 15 bases between. This CDR3 has 14 residues.

Here the CDR3 reads CASSTISGTSEGSYNSPLHF. CDR3 sequence (DNA): TGTGCCAGTAGTACCATTTCCGGGACATCGGAGGGCTCCTATAATTCACCCCTCCACTTT. The genes are TRBV19 and TRBJ1-6; perhaps TRBD1 as D (6 bases). CDR3 length equals 20 residues. The V gene's germline CDR1 is LNHDA and CDR2 SQIVND (reference sequence). Trimming left V 4 bases short and J 0 bases short, with 22 bases between. Using reference TRBV19 and TRBJ1-6 for the parts outside the CDR3, the full variable domain is DGGITQSPKYLFRKEGQNVTLSCEQNLNHDAMYWYRQDPGQGLRLIYYSQIVNDFQKGDIAEGYSVSREKKESFPLTVTSAQKNPTAFYLCASSTISGTSEGSYNSPLHFGNGTRLTVT.

V is TRBV20-1 and J is TRBJ2-1, with 14 bases aligning to TRBD2. With V trimmed by 8 bases and J by 0 bases, 6 bases remained unmatched. This CDR3 spans 16 amino acids. The germline CDR1 and CDR2 sequences are DFQATT and SNEGSKA (reference sequence). CDR3 sequence reads: CSPGLAGAYSYNEQFF. CDR3 in DNA: TGCAGTCCGGGACTAGCGGGGGCTTACTCCTACAATGAGCAGTTCTTC.

In its sample, this clonotype was seen a few times. The V and J genes are TRBV11-3 and TRBJ2-1; the match to TRBD1 covers 11 bases. The V gene end was trimmed by 5 bases and the J gene end by 7 bases; junction bases not matched to a gene: 7. The CDR3 is made up of 15 amino acids. Germline CDR1 and CDR2: SGHNT and YENEEA. The CDR3 loop is CASSTRDRGFNEQFF. CDR3 DNA sequence: TGTGCCAGCAGCACTAGGGACAGGGGGTTTAATGAGCAGTTCTTC. The full variable domain, in which reference TRBV11-3 and TRBJ2-1 provide the parts outside the CDR3, is EAGVVQSPRYKIIEKKQPVAFWCNPISGHNTLYWYLQNLGQGPELLIRYENEEAVDDSQLPKDRFSAERLKGVDSTLKIQPAELGDSAVYLCASSTRDRGFNEQFFGPGTRLTVL.

This clonotype was counted between two and nine times. The CDR3 loop is CASSRELAVQETQYF. In DNA form, the CDR3 reads TGCGCCAGCAGCCGCGAGTTAGCGGTCCAAGAGACCCAGTACTTC. The V and J genes are TRBV4-3 and TRBJ2-5; tentative D call: TRBD2 (6 bases). The CDR3 has 15 amino acids. Trimming cost V 4 bases and J 1 base, with 13 bases left between them. Germline V lookup: CDR1 LGHNA, CDR2 YSLEER.

The gene calls are TRBV9 and TRBJ2-1; TRBD1 matches 11 bases. V lost 2 bases, J lost 6 bases, and 4 bases stayed unmatched. The CDR3 has 15 residues. Germline CDR1 reads SGDLS; CDR2 reads YYNGEE. The CDR3 bases are TGTGCCAGCAGCGTTGGACAGGGGGCATTCAATGAGCAGTTCTTC. Translation: CASSVGQGAFNEQFF.

V gene TRBV12-5 combines with J gene TRBJ1-2; tentative D call: TRBD1 (6 bases). V was clipped by 4 bases and J by 8 bases, with 17 bases between them. The CDR3 runs 14 residues. Germline-derived CDR1 and CDR2 are LGHNT and FRNRAP. The CDR3: CASGYPPAGGGYTF. The CDR3 nucleotides read TGTGCTAGTGGTTACCCGCCCGCTGGGGGCGGCTACACCTTC.

The chain carries TRBV5-6 and TRBJ2-7; D call uncertain. Germline lookup yields CDR1 SGHDT and CDR2 YYEEEE. This CDR3 spans 12 amino acids. CDR3 region: CAGSLSESEQYV. In DNA, the CDR3 is TGTGCCGGCAGCTTAAGCGAGTCCGAGCAGTACGTC.

The genes are TRBV29-1 and TRBJ1-2; D unclear. This CDR3 spans 13 amino acids. The germline gives CDR1 SQVTM, CDR2 ANQGSEA. Trimming pared 0 bases from V and 2 bases from J, leaving 7 bases between. The CDR3, as DNA: TGCAGCGTTGAAGACAACCTGAACTATGGCTACACCTTC. It translates to CSVEDNLNYGYTF. Based on the CDR3 plus reference TRBV29-1 and TRBJ1-2, the full variable domain is SAVISQKPSRDICQRGTSLTIQCQVDSQVTMMFWYRQQPGQSLTLIATANQGSEATYESGFVIDKFPISRPNLTFSTLTVSNMSPEDSSIYLCSVEDNLNYGYTFGSGTRLTVV.

The CDR3 bases are TGTGCCACTCCCCTGTCGAGCTATGGCTACACCTTC. Residues: CATPLSSYGYTF. V and J are TRBV2 and TRBJ1-2; D is undetermined. Germline lookup yields CDR1 SNHLY and CDR2 FYNNEI. The CDR3 is made up of 12 amino acids. The ends were cut back, 10 bases at V and 4 bases at J, with 13 bases in the middle.

There are many counts of this clonotype. Relative to the germline gene, one junction end is altered; a read error may explain this. The chain couples TRBV7-2 to TRBJ2-5; D perhaps matches TRBD2 (7 bases). The CDR3 sequence is 11 residues long. The germline V gene has CDR1 SGHTA and CDR2 FQGNSA. The CDR3 reads CASSWRGGLNF. DNA of the CDR3: TGTGCCAGCAGCTGGAGGGGGGGCCTGAACTTC.

J is TRBJ1-6 and V is TRBV6-6; the D gene is possibly TRBD1 (6 bases). Germline V gene data show CDR1 as MNHNY and CDR2 as SVGAGI (reference sequence). V lost 0 bases, J lost 8 bases, and 11 bases lay in between. There are 15 residues in the CDR3. In DNA form, the CDR3 reads TGTGCCAGCAGTTACTCGGGGGGCGGACATTCACCCCTCCACTTT. The encoded protein is CASSYSGGGHSPLHF.

This chain connects TRBV19 to TRBJ1-1; D is unresolved. Germline CDR1 reads LNHDA; CDR2 reads SQIVND (reference sequence). CDR3 size: 13 residues. The V end was cut by 7 bases, the J end by 3 bases, with 12 bases between. The CDR3 DNA reads as TGTGCCAGTATGGGCAGGAGTTACACTGAAGCTTTCTTT. As protein: CASMGRSYTEAFF.

This clonotype showed up just a few times. Here the CDR3 reads CASSPLAGGQTQYF. The CDR3 DNA reads as TGTGCCAGCAGCCCCCTAGCGGGGGGCCAGACCCAGTACTTC. The chain joins TRBV2 to TRBJ2-5; TRBD2 matches at 11 bases. This CDR3 comprises 14 residues. After removal of 6 bases from V and 6 bases from J, the junction contained 6 bases not matched to a gene. Germline CDR1 and CDR2: SNHLY and FYNNEI.

The chain carries TRBV7-2 and TRBJ2-3; D is ambiguous. The CDR3 is made up of 13 amino acids. V was shortened by 6 bases and J by 2 bases, with 9 bases between the two germline ends. Germline CDR1 and CDR2: SGHTA and FQGNSA. This chain's CDR3 is CASRSVDTDTQYF. DNA of the CDR3: TGTGCCAGCAGATCCGTTGACACAGATACGCAGTATTTT. Supplemented by reference TRBV7-2 and TRBJ2-3, the full variable domain reads GAGVSQSPSNKVTEKGKDVELRCDPISGHTALYWYRQSLGQGLEFLIYFQGNSAPDKSGLPSDRFSAERTGGSVSTLTIQRTQQEDSAVYLCASRSVDTDTQYFGPGTRLTVL.

V usage is TRBV7-6 and J usage is TRBJ2-2, with a possible D match to TRBD2 (7 bases). CDR1 and CDR2 (germline): SGHVS, FNYEAQ. The V gene lost 3 bases and the J gene lost 1 base, with 18 bases spanning the gap. This CDR3 contains 18 residues. CDR3 nucleotides: TGTGCCAGCAGCTTCCGGCGGGTCGGGGGGCTGAACACCGGGGAGCTGTTTTTT. Protein product: CASSFRRVGGLNTGELFF.

The chain links TRBV19 to TRBJ1-2; possibly TRBD1 for D (6 bases). V lost 3 bases, J lost 3 bases, and 11 bases lay in between. This CDR3 is built from 14 residues. Germline V CDR1 and CDR2: LNHDA, SQIVND (reference sequence). The CDR3 region is CASSIPGTYYGYTF. Here the CDR3 DNA reads TGTGCCAGTAGTATCCCCGGGACATACTATGGCTACACCTTC.

The chain is built from TRBV12-3 or TRBV12-4 and TRBJ1-5; the match to TRBD1 covers 8 bases. The CDR3 totals 19 residues. The V gene end was trimmed by 0 bases and the J gene end by 3 bases; junction bases not matched to a gene: 13. The CDR3 nucleotides read TGTGCCAGCAGTTTAGCCGTGGGGAGGCAGGGGGCAATCAATCAGCCCCAGCATTTT. Amino acid sequence: CASSLAVGRQGAINQPQHF.

This clonotype was seen repeatedly, ten times or more. This sequence joins TRBV7-2 and TRBJ1-1, with unresolved D. Germline V CDR1 and CDR2: SGHTA, FQGNSA. Between the trimmed V and J ends, which lost 7 bases and 4 bases, there was a span of 19 bases. The CDR3 has 15 amino acids. This CDR3 reads CASTLPRTRTTEAFF. The CDR3 nucleotides are TGTGCCAGCACCCTCCCTAGAACTAGGACCACTGAAGCTTTCTTT.

Only a few counts were recorded for this clonotype. This chain uses TRBV10-3 with TRBJ1-2; 9 nucleotides align to TRBD1. The CDR3 runs to 14 residues. The V gene's germline CDR1 is ENHRY and CDR2 SYGVKD. The V gene end was trimmed by 10 bases and the J gene end by 5 bases; junction bases not matched to a gene: 11. CDR3 sequence: CATQTGGEVYGYTF. CDR3 sequence (DNA): TGTGCCACCCAGACAGGGGGGGAAGTATATGGCTACACCTTC.

The sample holds a few counts of this clonotype. The V and J genes are TRBV12-3 or TRBV12-4 and TRBJ1-5; TRBD1 matches 7 bases. V trimming: 2 bases; J trimming: 5 bases; junction bases outside the gene matches: 9. CDR3 length: 16 residues. The CDR3 DNA is TGTGCCAGCAGTTTATCTTCCAGGGGGTGGTATCAGCCCCAGCATTTT. Translating it yields CASSLSSRGWYQPQHF.

Only a few counts were recorded for this clonotype. The chain has TRBV19 and TRBJ2-5; D not certain. The ends were cut back, 7 bases at V and 2 bases at J, with 14 bases in the middle. The CDR3 has 14 residues. The germline CDR1 and CDR2 sequences are LNHDA and SQIVND (reference sequence). The CDR3 sequence: CASNPGSKQETQYF. The DNA of the CDR3 is TGTGCCAGTAACCCCGGCTCGAAGCAAGAGACCCAGTACTTC.

In its sample, this clonotype was seen a few times. The gene calls are TRBV5-6 and TRBJ1-1, with D maybe TRBD1 (5 bases). V was cut by 4 bases and J by 7 bases, with 11 bases left in between. Germline values: CDR1 SGHDT, CDR2 YYEEEE. This CDR3 is 12 amino acids long. The CDR3 nucleotides are TGTGCCAGCAGCCACGACAGATATGAAGCTTTCTTT. This sequence encodes CASSHDRYEAFF.